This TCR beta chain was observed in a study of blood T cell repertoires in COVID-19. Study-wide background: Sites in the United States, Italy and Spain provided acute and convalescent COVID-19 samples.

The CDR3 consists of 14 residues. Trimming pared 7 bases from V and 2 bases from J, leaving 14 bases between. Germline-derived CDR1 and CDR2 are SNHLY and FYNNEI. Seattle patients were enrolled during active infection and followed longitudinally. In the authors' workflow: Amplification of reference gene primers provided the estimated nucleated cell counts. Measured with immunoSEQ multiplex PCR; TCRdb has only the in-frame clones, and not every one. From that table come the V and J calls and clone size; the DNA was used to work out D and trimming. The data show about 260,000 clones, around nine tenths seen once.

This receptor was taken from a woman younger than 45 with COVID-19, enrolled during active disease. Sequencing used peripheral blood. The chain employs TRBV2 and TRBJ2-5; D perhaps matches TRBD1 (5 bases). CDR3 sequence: CASIEWGLQETQYF. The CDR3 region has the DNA TGTGCCAGCATCGAATGGGGCCTACAAGAGACCCAGTACTTC.